The rows below give T cell receptor beta chains drawn from one sample of a study of blood T cell repertoires in COVID-19. Assay used: immunoSEQ multiplex PCR; TCRdb lists only in-frame clones, some missing. The table records 200,000 to 300,000 clones, 75% to 95% of them present only once. The sample consisted of peripheral blood. The receptors come from a person aged 18-30 years with COVID-19, enrolled during active disease. Each CDR3 is given with its conserved first and last residue. Fields, in order: D gene, V gene, CDR3 length, CDR3 protein. The D gene is left open where the match is weak.

. | TRBV9 | 18 | CASSSSRDRGSVVDTQYF
TRBD2 | TRBV6-5 | 13 | CASRASGENIQYF
TRBD1 | TRBV18 | 13 | CASSRQGAGELFF
. | TRBV14 | 13 | CASSPRTKTGYTF
. | TRBV29-1 | 14 | CSVEGRVVKDTQYF
TRBD2 | TRBV5-6 | 19 | CASSSASLASGRSTYEQYF
TRBD2 | TRBV6-2/TRBV6-3 | 17 | CASSYPSRLAFGETQYF
TRBD1 | TRBV2 | 14 | CASSDRGSSDTQYF
. | TRBV5-6 | 12 | CASSRDGNTIYF
. | TRBV9 | 16 | CASSVEAESSYNEQFF
. | TRBV12-3/TRBV12-4 | 13 | CASSFTVKETQYF
TRBD1 | TRBV14 | 15 | CASSQGQGAYNEQFF
. | TRBV11-3 | 16 | CASSSRVRQIPHEQFF
TRBD2 | TRBV4-1 | 13 | CASSQGASGEQFF
TRBD1 | TRBV6-4 | 13 | CASSGTAGQPQHF
TRBD2 | TRBV10-3 | 15 | CAISPGLGHGDTQYF
TRBD2 | TRBV7-9 | 17 | CASSSGTSGGNTGELFF
. | TRBV19 | 15 | CASSTDRLSNQPQHF
TRBD1 | TRBV7-9 | 12 | CASSFGTGGYTF
. | TRBV4-1 | 17 | CASSQGALAGRSYEQYF
TRBD1 | TRBV7-9 | 13 | CASSLKGAHEQYF
TRBD2 | TRBV6-1 | 16 | CASSDTSVVSYNEQFF
. | TRBV4-2 | 17 | CASSQDWADSNHNEQFF
TRBD2 | TRBV4-2 | 15 | CASSLGLAGEETQYF
. | TRBV5-5 | 16 | CASSLGPSSYNSPLHF
TRBD2 | TRBV7-9 | 15 | CASSFSGSSKETQYF
. | TRBV6-1 | 14 | CASSEARGNTEAFF
. | TRBV3-1/TRBV3-2 | 13 | CASSPLPSYEQYF
. | TRBV15 | 14 | CATVEGGRNQPQHF
. | TRBV7-9 | 12 | CASSFNTHEQFF
TRBD1 | TRBV5-1 | 15 | CASSVGTGTGDEQYF
TRBD1 | TRBV5-1 | 15 | CASSLQGQGGSPLHF
. | TRBV7-2 | 13 | CASSERANTEAFF
TRBD2 | TRBV3-1/TRBV3-2 | 15 | CASSQALAGGNEQFF
. | TRBV4-3 | 13 | CASSETVAYEQYF
. | TRBV4-3 | 15 | CASSQDYGSYNEQFF
. | TRBV6-6 | 12 | CASSHTGSEAFF
. | TRBV2 | 14 | CASSQDRSLNGYTF
. | TRBV24-1 | 15 | CATSEGWATGNEQFF
. | TRBV27 | 16 | CASSLKQTYMNTEAFF
TRBD1 | TRBV6-2/TRBV6-3 | 16 | CASSYDRAASNYGYTF
TRBD1 | TRBV25-1 | 15 | CASSDEDRAGSPLHF
TRBD2 | TRBV3-1/TRBV3-2 | 14 | CASSHSGSGETQYF
. | TRBV28 | 13 | CASSLRGNTEAFF
. | TRBV7-9 | 12 | CASSFRVTEAFF
. | TRBV29-1 | 13 | CSVDRGSTDTQYF
. | TRBV30 | 15 | CAWNRQGVVNEKLFF
. | TRBV6-1 | 15 | CASSEVAPGASEQYF
TRBD1 | TRBV12-5 | 16 | CASGLLNRGFIYGYTF
. | TRBV4-3 | 17 | CASSQEVDSMGYSPLHF
. | TRBV29-1 | 12 | CSAPGPNTEAFF
TRBD2 | TRBV5-1 | 17 | CASSPSGGSMYTGELFF
TRBD2 | TRBV4-3 | 17 | CASSQGLAGEEGDEQFF
. | TRBV6-2/TRBV6-3 | 12 | CASSYSPSRQYF
. | TRBV5-4 | 14 | CASSLAVGNTEAFF
TRBD1 | TRBV7-9 | 13 | CASRTGLRETQYF
. | TRBV5-4 | 14 | CASSLRGIGNTIYF
TRBD2 | TRBV5-4 | 13 | CASRFAGADTQYF
TRBD2 | TRBV5-1 | 14 | CASRLAGGLYEQFF
. | TRBV7-9 | 13 | CASSLVGLETQYF